This is a list of T cell receptor beta chains from one sample in a study of T cell responses to AZD1222 COVID-19 vaccine. TCRdb keeps only in-frame clones here, not all; method: immunoSEQ multiplex PCR. The table has approximately 100,000 clones, roughly 91% seen once. Material: peripheral blood, obtained on day 0 of AZD1222 vaccination. All receptors come from an adult in good health. The CDR3 runs from the conserved cysteine through the conserved F or W. The D gene is left open where the match is weak. Only part of the rows carry a size: once, few, many, or a class if the clone is expanded.

TRBV2	NA	TRBD1	TRBJ1-1	CASTFHQGANTEAFF	TGTGCCAGCACCTTTCACCAGGGGGCCAACACTGAAGCTTTCTTT
TRBV2	NA	NA	TRBJ2-5	CASSEWDVGRETQYF	TGTGCCAGCAGTGAATGGGATGTGGGACGCGAGACCCAGTACTTC
TRBV5-4	NA	NA	TRBJ2-1	CASSLGGGAYNEQFF	TGTGCCAGCAGCTTGGGTGGCGGGGCTTACAATGAGCAGTTCTTC
TRBV9	NA	NA	TRBJ1-4	CASSVSGERREKLFF	TGTGCCAGCAGCGTATCGGGGGAACGGAGGGAAAAACTGTTTTTT
TRBV28	NA	NA	TRBJ1-1	CASSFPRRVSEAFF	TGTGCCAGCAGTTTTCCACGCAGGGTTTCTGAAGCTTTCTTT
TRBV6-5	NA	NA	TRBJ1-3	CAIHGGLSGNTIYF	TGTGCCATCCATGGGGGACTTTCTGGAAACACCATATATTTT
TRBV9	once	NA	TRBJ1-6	CASSSGPADNSPLHF	TGTGCCAGCAGCTCCGGGCCCGCGGATAATTCACCCCTCCACTTT
TRBV3-1/TRBV3-2	NA	NA	TRBJ1-1	CASSPAGRVAEAFF	TGTGCCAGCAGCCCCGCCGGCAGGGTAGCTGAAGCTTTCTTT
TRBV4-2	NA	TRBD2	TRBJ2-3	CASSQGVPGLAGGFGTDTQYF	TGTGCCAGCAGCCAAGGGGTCCCAGGACTAGCGGGAGGTTTCGGCACAGATACGCAGTATTTT
TRBV7-3	once	NA	TRBJ1-5	CASSLTRGGDNQPQHF	TGTGCCAGCAGCTTAACCCGCGGGGGGGACAATCAGCCCCAGCATTTT
TRBV5-6	NA	NA	TRBJ2-1	CASSHSARSKFF	TGTGCCAGCAGCCACTCGGCCAGGTCTAAGTTCTTC
TRBV5-6	NA	NA	TRBJ2-7	CASSLIGTDEQYF	TGTGCCAGCAGCCTCATTGGGACGGACGAGCAGTACTTC
TRBV5-5	NA	TRBD1	TRBJ2-7	CASSLWDRGSYEQYF	TGTGCCAGCAGCTTGTGGGACAGGGGTTCCTACGAGCAGTACTTC
TRBV6-5	NA	NA	TRBJ2-1	CASTRQADNEQFF	TGTGCCAGCACCCGACAGGCGGACAATGAGCAGTTCTTC
TRBV27	NA	NA	TRBJ2-2	CASSLFRVNTGELFF	TGTGCCAGCAGTTTGTTTAGGGTTAACACCGGGGAGCTGTTTTTT
TRBV20-1	NA	TRBD2	TRBJ2-7	CSASKNLAGGGEQYF	TGCAGTGCTAGTAAAAATCTGGCGGGAGGGGGCGAGCAGTACTTC
TRBV11-2	NA	TRBD2	TRBJ2-1	CASSLTSGGEQFF	TGTGCCAGCAGCTTAACTAGCGGTGGCGAGCAGTTCTTC
TRBV28	NA	NA	TRBJ2-5	CASNGDTVIQETQYF	TGTGCCAGCAATGGGGACACAGTTATCCAAGAGACCCAGTACTTC
TRBV10-1	NA	NA	TRBJ1-1	CASSERVNTEAFF	TGCGCCAGCAGTGAGAGGGTCAACACTGAAGCTTTCTTT
TRBV18	NA	NA	TRBJ1-4	CASSPGIRFEKLFF	TGTGCCAGCTCACCAGGGATCCGCTTTGAAAAACTGTTTTTT
TRBV6-2/TRBV6-3	NA	TRBD1	TRBJ2-7	CASSYSKSRQGLYEQYF	TGTGCCAGCAGTTACTCGAAGTCGAGACAGGGGCTGTACGAGCAGTACTTC
TRBV19	NA	NA	TRBJ2-5	CVKGYQETQYF	TGTGTCAAGGGGTACCAAGAGACCCAGTACTTC
TRBV5-5	NA	NA	TRBJ2-7	CASSTQPLGPYEQYF	TGTGCCAGCAGCACTCAGCCTCTGGGGCCCTACGAGCAGTACTTC
TRBV5-6	NA	NA	TRBJ2-7	CASSLASWHEQYF	TGTGCCAGCAGCTTGGCTAGCTGGCACGAGCAGTACTTC
TRBV7-9	NA	TRBD1	TRBJ1-2	CASSPRTGGDYGYTF	TGTGCCAGCAGCCCAAGGACAGGGGGAGACTATGGCTACACCTTC
TRBV12-3/TRBV12-4	NA	NA	TRBJ2-7	CASSRHEVAEQYF	TGTGCCAGCAGTCGCCACGAGGTAGCCGAGCAGTACTTC
TRBV27	NA	NA	TRBJ2-7	CASSRMSSAASYEQYF	TGTGCCAGCAGTCGGATGAGCAGTGCTGCCTCCTACGAGCAGTACTTC
TRBV9	NA	NA	TRBJ2-7	CASSVGPDSYEQYF	TGTGCCAGCAGCGTAGGCCCCGACTCCTACGAGCAGTACTTC
TRBV18	NA	NA	TRBJ1-2	CASSPTIIGLDGYTF	TGTGCCAGCTCACCAACTATTATCGGGTTAGATGGCTACACCTTC
TRBV27	NA	TRBD1	TRBJ2-7	CASSLSLGGTGNYEQYF	TGTGCCAGCAGTTTAAGCTTGGGTGGGACAGGGAACTACGAGCAGTACTTC
TRBV29-1	NA	NA	TRBJ2-7	CSGRDGYEQYF	TGCAGCGGTAGGGACGGCTACGAGCAGTACTTC
TRBV3-1/TRBV3-2	few	NA	TRBJ1-6	CASSQGTANSPLHF	TGTGCCAGCAGCCAAGGTACAGCGAATTCACCCCTCCACTTT
TRBV6-1	NA	TRBD1	TRBJ1-2	CASSEGIGNRGYGYTF	TGTGCCAGCAGTGAAGGAATCGGAAACAGGGGATATGGCTACACCTTC
TRBV7-2	NA	NA	TRBJ2-1	CASSLGLVYNEQFF	TGTGCCAGCAGCTTAGGACTTGTATACAATGAGCAGTTCTTC
TRBV5-1	NA	NA	TRBJ2-1	CASSLVGETYNEQFF	TGCGCCAGCAGCTTGGTGGGGGAGACTTACAATGAGCAGTTCTTC
TRBV7-9	NA	NA	TRBJ1-2	CASSLPFYGYTF	TGTGCCAGCAGCTTACCTTTCTATGGCTACACCTTC
TRBV2	NA	TRBD1	TRBJ2-7	CASNRPRDSNSYEQYF	TGTGCCAGCAACCGCCCCCGGGACAGCAACTCCTACGAGCAGTACTTC
TRBV11-3	NA	NA	TRBJ2-1	CASSFKRKKYEQFF	TGTGCCAGCAGCTTTAAGCGCAAGAAGTATGAGCAGTTCTTC
TRBV5-1	few	TRBD2	TRBJ2-7	CASSLDTSGSSYEQYF	TGCGCCAGCAGCTTGGATACTAGCGGGAGCTCCTACGAGCAGTACTTC
TRBV6-4	NA	TRBD1	TRBJ1-4	CASRYPTGGKLFF	TGTGCCAGCCGGTACCCCACAGGGGGGAAACTGTTTTTT